This T cell receptor (beta chain) was recovered during a study of T-cell reconstitution after alpha-beta-depleted transplantation in children (dated by TCRdb to the mid-2010s). In the study overall: Using TCR repertoire profiling, the study quantitatively followed how T-cell immune reconstitution unfolded in children after TCRalphabeta/CD19-depleted allogeneic hematopoietic cell transplantation.

Ten or more counts support this clonotype. What this receptor recognizes is not known. The record has no base qualities; no much larger clone is one base away. The library was generated by PCR. The reads were generated on an Illumina HiSeq 2500. TCR library preparation used molecular barcoding, with unique molecular identifiers applied to normalize quantification of the TCRbeta repertoire. TCRdb took the public reads, trimmed them with fastp at Q25, ran MiXCR for clone calling and kept in-frame beta chains. Identical CDR3 proteins give one entry, which carries the most common genes and DNA. This sample has roughly 590,000 distinct CDR3 sequences in its table, and roughly 15% of those were observed once. Jointly, the top ten make up 1.1% of the sample. As encoded in the germline V gene, CDR1 is SQVTM while CDR2 is ANQGSEA. There are 16 amino acids in the CDR3, from cysteine to phenylalanine inclusive. Only the CDR3 part of the read is kept: 48 bases, read in frame from the first base. Trimming costs V 5 bases and J 1 base, and their ends lie 19 bases apart.

Recombination joined TRBV29-1 with TRBJ2-3, with the D gene uncertain. The source of this sequence is a human donor who donated a stem cell graft to a child with acute myeloid leukemia. Source: PBMCs from the stem cell graft donor, taken from the stem cell graft. CDR3 protein: CSVTRQNLGRTDTQYF. In nucleotide form, the sequence is TGCAGCGTTACCCGGCAGAACCTAGGGCGCACAGATACGCAGTATTTT.